Listed here are 23 T cell receptor beta chains from one sample, sequenced in a study of blood T cell repertoires in COVID-19. Here immunoSEQ multiplex PCR was the method, and the copy in TCRdb shows in-frame clones only, minus some. The sample carries about 380,000 clones, 85% recorded once. The sample consisted of peripheral blood. The source of these receptors is a woman under 30 with acute or convalescent COVID-19.

This sequence joins TRBV24-1 and TRBJ2-1; 8 bases are shared with TRBD2. The CDR3 totals 14 residues. The trim removed 9 bases at V and 10 bases at J, leaving 13 bases unmatched. Germline CDR1 reads KGHDR; CDR2 reads SFDVKD. CDR3: CATARGGSAGEQFF. Here the CDR3 DNA reads TGTGCCACCGCCCGGGGGGGATCGGCAGGAGAGCAGTTCTTC.

The V call is TRBV7-8, the J call TRBJ2-3; 15 bases fit TRBD2. CDR1 SGHVS and CDR2 FQNEAQ come from the germline V gene. This CDR3 has 18 amino acids. After removal of 1 base from V and 3 bases from J, the junction contained 5 bases not matched to a gene. CDR3 residues: CASSLGTSGRGVTDTQYF. Written as DNA, the CDR3 is TGTGCCAGCAGCTTAGGGACTAGCGGGAGGGGTGTGACAGATACGCAGTATTTT. The full variable domain, with the rest looked up from reference TRBV7-8 and TRBJ2-3, is GAGVSQSPRYKVAKRGQDVALRCDPISGHVSLFWYQQALGQGPEFLTYFQNEAQLDKSGLPSDRFFAERPEGSVSTLKIQRTQQEDSAVYLCASSLGTSGRGVTDTQYFGPGTRLTVL.

The chain has TRBV29-1 and TRBJ2-4; a weak D match, TRBD1 (6 bases). V shed 5 bases and J shed 5 bases, with 13 bases lying between them. Germline V CDR1 and CDR2: SQVTM, ANQGSEA. This CDR3 has 13 residues. In DNA form, the CDR3 reads TGCAGCGTTTACCTAACAGGGCAAAACATTCAGTACTTC. This encodes CSVYLTGQNIQYF.

V usage is TRBV4-1 and J usage is TRBJ2-3; TRBD1 aligns across 7 bases. CDR3 length equals 16 residues. After removal of 1 base from V and 1 base from J, the junction contained 5 bases not matched to a gene. Germline V gives CDR1 MGHRA, CDR2 YSYEKL. The CDR3 here is CASSQGSDRGTDTQYF. CDR3 nucleotides: TGCGCCAGCAGCCAAGGCTCTGACAGGGGCACAGATACGCAGTATTTT.

The rearrangement links TRBV6-5 to TRBJ1-1, with D unresolved. CDR3 size: 13 residues. Germline values: CDR1 MNHEY, CDR2 SVGAGI. Trimming pared 7 bases from V and 1 base from J, leaving 10 bases between. The CDR3 loop is CASTEHRNTEAFF. CDR3 sequence (DNA): TGTGCCAGCACAGAACACAGGAACACTGAAGCTTTCTTT.

The V and J genes are TRBV5-1 and TRBJ2-1; TRBD1 is a possible D gene (6 bases). This CDR3 region has 16 residues. Germline V gene sequence: CDR1 SGHRS, CDR2 YFSETQ. V was pared by 3 bases and J by 3 bases, with 16 bases between. Here the CDR3 reads CASSSTGNLDYNEQFF. The CDR3, as DNA: TGCGCCAGCAGCTCGACAGGAAACCTCGACTACAATGAGCAGTTCTTC.

V gene TRBV2 combines with J gene TRBJ1-3; D may be TRBD1 (6 bases). Between the trimmed V and J ends, which lost 3 bases and 2 bases, there was a span of 8 bases. Germline V gene data show CDR1 as SNHLY and CDR2 as FYNNEI. The CDR3 has 14 amino acids. This CDR3 is CASSETGTGNTIYF. CDR3 coding DNA: TGTGCCAGCAGTGAGACAGGTACTGGAAACACCATATATTTT.

This chain uses TRBV2 with TRBJ2-1; 8 bases map to TRBD1. The CDR3 is 14 amino acids. J gave up 8 bases and V 6 bases, and 9 bases lay outside the gene matches. Germline values: CDR1 SNHLY, CDR2 FYNNEI. Written as DNA, the CDR3 is TGTGCCAGCAGGCTTACAGGGGGTGTGGATGAGCAGTTCTTC. This translates into CASRLTGGVDEQFF.

This rearrangement joins TRBV2 to TRBJ2-2; D is unresolved. Between the trimmed V and J ends, which lost 6 bases and 0 bases, there was a span of 8 bases. The CDR3 spans 14 residues. Looked up from germline, CDR1 is SNHLY and CDR2 is FYNNEI. Here the CDR3 reads CASRGLANTGELFF. Written as DNA, the CDR3 is TGTGCCAGCAGGGGCCTCGCGAACACCGGGGAGCTGTTTTTT.

V gene TRBV7-3 combines with J gene TRBJ2-5; 9 nucleotides agree with TRBD1. The CDR3 is 14 residues long. Per the germline V gene, CDR1 is SGHTA and CDR2 is FQGTGA. With V trimmed by 4 bases and J by 4 bases, 4 bases remained unmatched. The CDR3: CASSSGQGGETQYF. CDR3 DNA: TGTGCCAGCAGCTCGGGACAGGGCGGAGAGACCCAGTACTTC.

The chain is built from TRBV2 and TRBJ1-4, with D perhaps TRBD1 (6 bases). The V end lost 2 bases, the J end lost 8 bases, and 9 bases lay between the germline ends. The CDR3 extends over 13 amino acids. CDR1 and CDR2 from the germline V gene are SNHLY and FYNNEI. CDR3 protein: CASSEQGYEKLFF. The CDR3 bases are TGTGCCAGCAGTGAACAGGGGTACGAAAAACTGTTTTTT.

The rearrangement links TRBV13 to TRBJ2-1; D remains ambiguous. V lost 7 bases and J 0 bases, leaving 13 bases between the germline ends. The CDR3 has 15 residues. Germline loops: CDR1 PRHDT, CDR2 FYEKMQ (reference sequence). CDR3 nucleotide sequence: TGTGCCAGCACCCCGCGGCCCAGCTCCTACAATGAGCAGTTCTTC. Translated: CASTPRPSSYNEQFF.

A single count supports this clone. CDR3 DNA: TGCAGCGTTGGGACAGGTCTCACCTACGAGCAGTACTTC. The encoded protein is CSVGTGLTYEQYF. The chain carries TRBV29-1 and TRBJ2-7, with 7 bases aligning to TRBD1. After removal of 4 bases from V and 2 bases from J, the junction contained 5 bases not matched to a gene. Germline CDR1 SQVTM, CDR2 ANQGSEA. There are 13 residues in the CDR3.

The CDR3, as DNA: TGTGCCAGCAGCTGGGGACTAGCGGGGACCATGTACTTC. This gives the protein CASSWGLAGTMYF. The chain combines TRBV7-2 with TRBJ2-5, with 13 bases that match TRBD2. CDR3 length: 13 amino acids. J gave up 13 bases and V 4 bases, and 6 bases lay outside the gene matches. Germline V CDR1 and CDR2: SGHTA, FQGNSA.

The chain is built from TRBV7-9 and TRBJ2-7, with D uncertain. CDR1 and CDR2 (germline): SEHNR, FQNEAQ (reference sequence). The V end was cut by 8 bases, the J end by 5 bases, with 16 bases between. The CDR3 runs 13 residues. This chain's CDR3 is CASHDFLRDEQYF. The DNA for the CDR3 is TGTGCCAGCCATGACTTTCTAAGAGACGAGCAGTACTTC.

The genes are TRBV29-1 and TRBJ1-1; TRBD1 agrees at 10 bases. V trimming: 7 bases; J trimming: 6 bases; junction bases outside the gene matches: 11. Per the germline V gene, CDR1 is SQVTM and CDR2 is ANQGSEA. The CDR3 runs to 14 residues. As DNA, the CDR3 is TGCAGCGACATGACAGGGGGCTGGGACTCTGAAGCTTTCTTT. Translated: CSDMTGGWDSEAFF.

This clone was recorded only once. This chain uses TRBV29-1 with TRBJ1-2; D gene ambiguous. The CDR3 runs to 14 residues. V lost 8 bases, J lost 0 bases, and 16 bases lay in between. The germline V gene has CDR1 SQVTM and CDR2 ANQGSEA. The CDR3 reads CSTSQDGTNYGYTF. The CDR3 DNA sequence: TGCAGCACTTCCCAGGACGGGACTAACTATGGCTACACCTTC. Variable domain in full (rest from reference TRBV29-1 and TRBJ1-2): SAVISQKPSRDICQRGTSLTIQCQVDSQVTMMFWYRQQPGQSLTLIATANQGSEATYESGFVIDKFPISRPNLTFSTLTVSNMSPEDSSIYLCSTSQDGTNYGYTFGSGTRLTVV.

The chain recombines TRBV7-9 with TRBJ2-7; D ambiguous. The CDR3 covers 12 residues. Trimming cost V 5 bases and J 4 bases, with 9 bases left between them. Germline CDR1 SEHNR, CDR2 FQNEAQ (reference sequence). In nucleotides, the CDR3 is TGTGCCAGCAGCCTAAACCGATACGAGCAGTACTTC. Encoded protein: CASSLNRYEQYF.

This clone was observed a single time. This chain links TRBV27 with TRBJ2-3; D is perhaps TRBD2 (6 bases). CDR1 and CDR2 (germline): MNHEY, SMNVEV (reference sequence). The CDR3 runs to 14 residues. Between the trimmed V and J ends, which lost 0 bases and 8 bases, there was a span of 12 bases. CDR3 coding DNA: TGTGCCAGCAGTTTATCGACGGAGGGCCGTACGCAGTATTTT. Its protein is CASSLSTEGRTQYF.

The chain uses TRBV5-1 and TRBJ1-1, with 7 bases identical to TRBD1. After removal of 7 bases from V and 4 bases from J, the junction contained 16 bases not matched to a gene. CDR3 length equals 16 residues. Germline lookup yields CDR1 SGHRS and CDR2 YFSETQ. The CDR3 sequence: CASEPGHGQVGTEAFF. CDR3 coding DNA: TGCGCCAGCGAGCCGGGACACGGACAGGTCGGCACTGAAGCTTTCTTT.

A remark on this clone: Relative to the germline gene, one junction end is altered; a read error may explain this. The rearrangement links TRBV27 to TRBJ2-7, with TRBD1 matching over 9 bases. The CDR3 loop spans 16 amino acids. The V gene's germline CDR1 is MNHEY and CDR2 SMNVEV (reference sequence). The CDR3 reads CASSWTGDSRSYEQHF. The CDR3 nucleotides are TGTGCCAGCAGTTGGACAGGGGATTCTAGGTCCTACGAGCAGCACTTC.

The rearrangement uses TRBV5-1 and TRBJ2-1; weak D call: TRBD2 (6 bases). CDR3 size: 13 residues. Germline lookup yields CDR1 SGHRS and CDR2 YFSETQ. Trimming removed 4 bases at V and 10 bases at J, with 15 bases between. CDR3 amino acids: CASSPGGAGEQFF. For the CDR3, the DNA is TGCGCCAGCAGCCCCGGTGGGGCGGGGGAGCAGTTCTTC.

This clone showed up just a few times. This sequence joins TRBV5-1 and TRBJ1-4; TRBD1 matches 7 bases. CDR3 length: 15 residues. With 5 bases clipped from V and 2 bases from J, the junction kept 6 bases outside the gene matches. Germline assignment: CDR1 SGHRS and CDR2 YFSETQ. The CDR3 nucleotides read TGCGCCAGCAGGTCGGCAGGGGGTACTAATGAAAAACTGTTTTTT. This translates into CASRSAGGTNEKLFF.